A single sample gave rise to the 3 T cell receptor beta chains below, sequenced in a study of cytomegalovirus exposure and HLA in healthy donors. PCR was performed using 60 Vbeta and 13 Jbeta primers. Assay used: immunoSEQ multiplex PCR; TCRdb lists only in-frame clones, some missing. The data contain some 120,000 clones, roughly two thirds of them singletons. Input material: PBMCs. These receptors were taken from a man between 25 and 39 years old in good health and CMV-seropositive.

This chain uses TRBV5-1 with TRBJ1-3; 8 bases line up with TRBD1. This CDR3 is 15 amino acids long. Trimming took 3 bases from V and 0 from J; bases not matched to a gene: 2. Germline values: CDR1 SGHRS, CDR2 YFSETQ. The CDR3 DNA reads TGCGCCAGCAGCTCCGGACAGGGCTCTGGAAACACCATATATTTT. It translates to CASSSGQGSGNTIYF.

As for this clone: This CDR3 is also generated by other DNA sequences in the sample. This chain joins TRBV2 and TRBJ1-1; D is perhaps TRBD1 (5 bases). V dropped 2 bases and J dropped 1 base, with 5 bases sitting between them. Germline V gene lookup returns CDR1 SNHLY and CDR2 FYNNEI. The CDR3 covers 13 residues. In nucleotides, the CDR3 is TGTGCCAGCAGTGAACAGGGGAACACTGAAGCTTTCTTT. Encoded protein: CASSEQGNTEAFF.

A few counts support this clone. This sequence joins TRBV5-6 and TRBJ2-7, with D tentatively TRBD1 (6 bases). Germline loops: CDR1 SGHDT, CDR2 YYEEEE. Trimming removed 3 bases at V and 7 bases at J, with 11 bases between. This CDR3 region has 12 residues. Written as DNA, the CDR3 is TGTGCCAGCAGCTGGGGAAGGGGGGAGCAGTACTTC. Its translation: CASSWGRGEQYF.